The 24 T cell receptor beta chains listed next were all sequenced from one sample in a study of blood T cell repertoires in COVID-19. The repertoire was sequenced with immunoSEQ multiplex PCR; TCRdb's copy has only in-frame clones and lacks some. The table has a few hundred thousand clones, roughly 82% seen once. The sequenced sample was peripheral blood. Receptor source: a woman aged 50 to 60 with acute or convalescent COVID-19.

DNA for the CDR3: TGTGCCAGCTCTCCGGGGGTTGGGGACTTATACGAGCAGTACTTC. Translating it yields CASSPGVGDLYEQYF. The chain uses TRBV18 and TRBJ2-7; a weak D match, TRBD2 (6 bases). The V end was cut by 6 bases, the J end by 4 bases, with 19 bases between. The CDR3 sequence is 15 residues long. CDR1 and CDR2 (germline): KGHSH, LQKENI.

The CDR3: CASSAQQGKYEQYF. For the CDR3, the DNA is TGTGCCAGCAGTGCTCAACAGGGCAAATACGAGCAGTACTTC. V is TRBV2 and J is TRBJ2-7, with a tentative D call TRBD1 (6 bases). There are 14 residues in the CDR3. In germline, CDR1 is SNHLY, CDR2 FYNNEI. V lost 4 bases and J lost 4, with 14 bases in between. The variable domain in full, with the rest retrieved from reference TRBV2 and TRBJ2-7, is EPEVTQTPSHQVTQMGQEVILRCVPISNHLYFYWYRQILGQKVEFLVSFYNNEISEKSEIFDDQFSVERPDGSNFTLKIRSTKLEDSAMYFCASSAQQGKYEQYFGPGTRLTVT.

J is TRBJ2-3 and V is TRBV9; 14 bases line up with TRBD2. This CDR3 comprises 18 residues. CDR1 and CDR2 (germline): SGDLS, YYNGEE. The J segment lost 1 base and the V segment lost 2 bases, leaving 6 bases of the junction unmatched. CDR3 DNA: TGTGCCAGCAGCGTTGGGACTAGCGGGAGAGGGGGCACAGATACGCAGTATTTT. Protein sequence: CASSVGTSGRGGTDTQYF.

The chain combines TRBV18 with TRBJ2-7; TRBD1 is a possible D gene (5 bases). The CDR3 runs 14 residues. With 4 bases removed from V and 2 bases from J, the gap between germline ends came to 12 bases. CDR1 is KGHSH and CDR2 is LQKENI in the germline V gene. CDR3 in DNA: TGTGCCAGCTCACTGACAGCCCTTCCCTACGAGCAGTACTTC. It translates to CASSLTALPYEQYF. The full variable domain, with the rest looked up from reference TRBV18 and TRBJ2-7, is NAGVMQNPRHLVRRRGQEARLRCSPMKGHSHVYWYRQLPEEGLKFMVYLQKENIIDESGMPKERFSAEFPKEGPSILRIQQVVRGDSAAYFCASSLTALPYEQYFGPGTRLTVT.

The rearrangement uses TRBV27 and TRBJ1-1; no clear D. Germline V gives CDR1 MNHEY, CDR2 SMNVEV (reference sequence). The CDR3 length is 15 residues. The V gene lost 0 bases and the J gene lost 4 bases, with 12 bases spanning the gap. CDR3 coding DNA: TGTGCCAGCAGTTTATCGATCGGGGTTACCACTGAAGCTTTCTTT. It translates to CASSLSIGVTTEAFF.

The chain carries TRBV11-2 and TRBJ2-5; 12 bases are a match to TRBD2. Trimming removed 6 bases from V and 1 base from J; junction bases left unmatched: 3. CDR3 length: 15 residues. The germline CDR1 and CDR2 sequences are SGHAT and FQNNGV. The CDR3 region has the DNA TGTGCCAGCAGGCGACTAGCGGGAGCCCAAGAGACCCAGTACTTC. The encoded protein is CASRRLAGAQETQYF.

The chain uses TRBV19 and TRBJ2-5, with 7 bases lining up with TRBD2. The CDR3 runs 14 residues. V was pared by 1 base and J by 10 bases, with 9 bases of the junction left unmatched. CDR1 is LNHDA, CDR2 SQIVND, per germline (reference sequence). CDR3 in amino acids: CASSIGGGLLRQYF. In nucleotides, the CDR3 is TGTGCCAGTAGTATAGGGGGGGGACTCCTGCGCCAGTACTTC.

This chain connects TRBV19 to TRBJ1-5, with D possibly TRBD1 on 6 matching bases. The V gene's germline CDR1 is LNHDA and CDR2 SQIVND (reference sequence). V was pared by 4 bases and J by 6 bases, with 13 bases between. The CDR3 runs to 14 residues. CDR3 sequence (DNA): TGTGCCAGTAGTAAGAACAGGGTACCTCAGCCCCAGCATTTT. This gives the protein CASSKNRVPQPQHF. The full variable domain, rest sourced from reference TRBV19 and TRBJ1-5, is DGGITQSPKYLFRKEGQNVTLSCEQNLNHDAMYWYRQDPGQGLRLIYYSQIVNDFQKGDIAEGYSVSREKKESFPLTVTSAQKNPTAFYLCASSKNRVPQPQHFGDGTRLSIL.

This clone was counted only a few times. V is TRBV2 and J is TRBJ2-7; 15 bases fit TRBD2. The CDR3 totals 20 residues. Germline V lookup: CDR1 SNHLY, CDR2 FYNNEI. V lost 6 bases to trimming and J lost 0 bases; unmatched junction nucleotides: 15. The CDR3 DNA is TGTGCCAGCAGCCTCAGGTCCGGGACTAGCGGGAGGCTGAGCTCCTACGAGCAGTACTTC. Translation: CASSLRSGTSGRLSSYEQYF.

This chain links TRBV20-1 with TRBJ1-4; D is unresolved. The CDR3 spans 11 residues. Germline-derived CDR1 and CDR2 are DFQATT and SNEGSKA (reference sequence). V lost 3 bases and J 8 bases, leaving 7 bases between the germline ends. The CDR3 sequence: CSARVAEKLFF. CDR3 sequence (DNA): TGCAGTGCTAGGGTAGCGGAAAAACTGTTTTTT.

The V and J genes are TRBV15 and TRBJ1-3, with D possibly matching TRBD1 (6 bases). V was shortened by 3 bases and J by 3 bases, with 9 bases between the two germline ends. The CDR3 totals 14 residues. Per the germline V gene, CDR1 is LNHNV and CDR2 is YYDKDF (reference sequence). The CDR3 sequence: CATSSRGFGNTIYF. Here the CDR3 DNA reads TGTGCCACCAGCAGCAGGGGATTTGGAAACACCATATATTTT.

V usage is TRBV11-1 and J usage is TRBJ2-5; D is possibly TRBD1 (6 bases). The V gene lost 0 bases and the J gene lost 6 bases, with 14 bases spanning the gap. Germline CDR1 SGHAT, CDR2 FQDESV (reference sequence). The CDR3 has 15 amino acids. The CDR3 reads CASSLAEGGIQTQYF. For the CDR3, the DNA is TGTGCCAGCAGCTTAGCGGAAGGGGGTATACAGACCCAGTACTTC.

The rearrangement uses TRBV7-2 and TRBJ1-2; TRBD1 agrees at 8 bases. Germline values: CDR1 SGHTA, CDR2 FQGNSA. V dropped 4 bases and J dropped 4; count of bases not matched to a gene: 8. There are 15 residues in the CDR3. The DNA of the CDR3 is TGTGCCAGCAGCTACTTCATGGACAGGGTCTATGGCTACACCTTC. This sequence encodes CASSYFMDRVYGYTF.

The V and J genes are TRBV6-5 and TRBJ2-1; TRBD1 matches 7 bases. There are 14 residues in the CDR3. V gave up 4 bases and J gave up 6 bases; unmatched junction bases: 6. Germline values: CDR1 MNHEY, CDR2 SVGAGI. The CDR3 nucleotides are TGTGCCAGCAGTTTCCGGGACAGCCTCAATGAGCAGTTCTTC. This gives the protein CASSFRDSLNEQFF.

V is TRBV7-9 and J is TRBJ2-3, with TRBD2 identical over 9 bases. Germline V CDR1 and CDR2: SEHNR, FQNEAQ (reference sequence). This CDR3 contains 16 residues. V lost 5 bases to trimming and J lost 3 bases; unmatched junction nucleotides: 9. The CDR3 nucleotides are TGTGCCAGCAGCACCCCCAAGCGGGAGGAAACAGATACGCAGTATTTT. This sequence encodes CASSTPKREETDTQYF.

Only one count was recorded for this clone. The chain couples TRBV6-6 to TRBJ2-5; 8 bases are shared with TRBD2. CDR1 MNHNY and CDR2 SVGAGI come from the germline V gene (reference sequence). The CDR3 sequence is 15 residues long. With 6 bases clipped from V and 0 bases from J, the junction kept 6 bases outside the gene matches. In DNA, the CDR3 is TGTGCCAGCAGAGGGCTAGCGGGTTACCAAGAGACCCAGTACTTC. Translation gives CASRGLAGYQETQYF.

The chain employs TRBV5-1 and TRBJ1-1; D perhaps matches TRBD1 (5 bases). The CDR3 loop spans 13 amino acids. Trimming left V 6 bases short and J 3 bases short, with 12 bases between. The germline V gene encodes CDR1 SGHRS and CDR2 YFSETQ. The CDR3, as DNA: TGCGCCAGCAACCTGGGGCTTGACACTGAAGCTTTCTTT. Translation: CASNLGLDTEAFF.

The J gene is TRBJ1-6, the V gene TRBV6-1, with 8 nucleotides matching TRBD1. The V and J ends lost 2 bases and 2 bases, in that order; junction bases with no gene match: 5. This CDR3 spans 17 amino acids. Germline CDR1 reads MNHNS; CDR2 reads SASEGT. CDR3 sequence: CASSEQGASPYNSPLHF. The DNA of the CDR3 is TGTGCCAGCAGTGAACAGGGGGCCTCCCCCTATAATTCACCCCTCCACTTT.

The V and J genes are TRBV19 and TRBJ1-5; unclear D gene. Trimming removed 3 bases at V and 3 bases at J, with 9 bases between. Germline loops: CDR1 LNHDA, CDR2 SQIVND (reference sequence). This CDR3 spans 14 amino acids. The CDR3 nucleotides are TGTGCCAGTAGTATCGTGGGAGCCAATCAGCCCCAGCATTTT. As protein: CASSIVGANQPQHF.

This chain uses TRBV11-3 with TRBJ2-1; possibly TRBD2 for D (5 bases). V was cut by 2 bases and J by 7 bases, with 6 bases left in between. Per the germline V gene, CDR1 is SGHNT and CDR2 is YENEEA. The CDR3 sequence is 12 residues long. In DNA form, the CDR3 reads TGTGCCAGCAGCTTAAGGGAGAATGAGCAGTTCTTC. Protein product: CASSLRENEQFF. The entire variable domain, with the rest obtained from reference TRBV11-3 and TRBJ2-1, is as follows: EAGVVQSPRYKIIEKKQPVAFWCNPISGHNTLYWYLQNLGQGPELLIRYENEEAVDDSQLPKDRFSAERLKGVDSTLKIQPAELGDSAVYLCASSLRENEQFFGPGTRLTVL.

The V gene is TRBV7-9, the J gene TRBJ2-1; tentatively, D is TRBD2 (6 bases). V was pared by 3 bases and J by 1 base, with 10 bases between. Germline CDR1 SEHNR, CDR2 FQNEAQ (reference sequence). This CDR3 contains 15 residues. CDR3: CASSFAGTSYNEQFF. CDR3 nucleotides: TGTGCCAGCAGCTTCGCCGGGACTTCCTACAATGAGCAGTTCTTC.

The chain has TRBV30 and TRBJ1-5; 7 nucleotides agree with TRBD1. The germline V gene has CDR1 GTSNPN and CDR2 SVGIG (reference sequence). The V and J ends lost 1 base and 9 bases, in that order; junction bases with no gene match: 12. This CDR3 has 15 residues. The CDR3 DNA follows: TGTGCCTGGAGTGCGAACACGGGACAGTCATTGCCCCAGCATTTT. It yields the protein CAWSANTGQSLPQHF.

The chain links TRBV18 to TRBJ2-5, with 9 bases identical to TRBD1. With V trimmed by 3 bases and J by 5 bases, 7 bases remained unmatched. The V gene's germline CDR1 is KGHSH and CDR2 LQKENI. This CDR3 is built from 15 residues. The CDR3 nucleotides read TGTGCCAGCTCACCTGGAGGGACAGGGTTTGAGACCCAGTACTTC. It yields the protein CASSPGGTGFETQYF.

CDR3 bases: TGTGCCTGGAGTGGCCCTTGGGTAGCGGGGAGCACAGATACGCAGTATTTT. This translates into CAWSGPWVAGSTDTQYF. V usage is TRBV30 and J usage is TRBJ2-3, with TRBD2 matching over 8 bases. CDR3 length: 17 residues. From germline, CDR1 is GTSNPN and CDR2 SVGIG (reference sequence). After removal of 1 base from V and 0 bases from J, the junction contained 9 bases not matched to a gene.